This T cell receptor (beta chain) was recovered during a study of blood T cell repertoires in COVID-19. The wider study: The study drew acute and convalescent COVID-19 samples from the United States, Italy and Spain. PBMCs, B-cell-depleted T cells, or T cells were the source of the cDNA or gDNA that made up the material.

The CDR3 has 16 amino acids. The V gene end was trimmed by 3 bases and the J gene end by 0 bases; junction bases not matched to a gene: 6. Germline V gene sequence: CDR1 LGHNT, CDR2 FRNRAP. Per the authors' pipeline: Amplification of reference gene primers provided the estimated nucleated cell counts. Produced via immunoSEQ multiplex PCR; TCRdb's table is partial and in-frame only. The DNA was the basis for D and trimming; V, J and clone size are from that table. The repertoire has 200,000 to 250,000 clones, around nine tenths of them found once; the top ten carry roughly 2.5%. This clonotype originated in a woman aged 55-70 years with acute or convalescent COVID-19. The specimen was peripheral blood. The rearrangement links TRBV12-5 to TRBJ1-1; 8 positions agree with TRBD1. The CDR3 sequence is CASGFWTGSMNTEAFF. The DNA of the CDR3 is TGTGCTAGTGGTTTCTGGACAGGGAGCATGAACACTGAAGCTTTCTTT.